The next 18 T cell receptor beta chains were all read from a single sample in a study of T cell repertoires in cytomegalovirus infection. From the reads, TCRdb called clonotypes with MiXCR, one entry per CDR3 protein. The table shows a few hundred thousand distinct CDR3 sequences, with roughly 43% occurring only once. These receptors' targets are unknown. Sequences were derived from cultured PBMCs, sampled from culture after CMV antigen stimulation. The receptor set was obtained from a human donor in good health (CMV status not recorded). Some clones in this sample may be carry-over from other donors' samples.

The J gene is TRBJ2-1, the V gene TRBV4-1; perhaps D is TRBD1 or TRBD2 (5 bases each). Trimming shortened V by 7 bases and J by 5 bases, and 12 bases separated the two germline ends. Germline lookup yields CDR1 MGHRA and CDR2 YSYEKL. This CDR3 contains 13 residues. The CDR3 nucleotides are TGCGCCAGCACACGGGACGATGACAATGAGCAGTTCTTC. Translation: CASTRDDDNEQFF.

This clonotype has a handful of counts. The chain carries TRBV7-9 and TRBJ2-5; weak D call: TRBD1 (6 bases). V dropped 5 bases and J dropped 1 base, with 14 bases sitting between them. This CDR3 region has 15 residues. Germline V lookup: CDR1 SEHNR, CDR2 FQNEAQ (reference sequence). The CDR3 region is CASSTGYGPQETQYF. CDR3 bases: TGTGCCAGCAGCACAGGGTATGGGCCCCAAGAGACCCAGTACTTC.

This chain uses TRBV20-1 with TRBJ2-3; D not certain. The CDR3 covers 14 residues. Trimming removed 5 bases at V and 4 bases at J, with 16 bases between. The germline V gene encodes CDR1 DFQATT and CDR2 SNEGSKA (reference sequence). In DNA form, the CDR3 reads TGCAGTGCTTCAGTCCCGGTCAGCGCAGATACGCAGTATTTT. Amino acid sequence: CSASVPVSADTQYF.

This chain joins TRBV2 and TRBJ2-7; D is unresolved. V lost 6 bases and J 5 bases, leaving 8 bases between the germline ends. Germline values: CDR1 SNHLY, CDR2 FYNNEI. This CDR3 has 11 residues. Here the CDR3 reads CASRGLDEQYF. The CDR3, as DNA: TGTGCCAGCAGGGGTCTGGACGAGCAGTACTTC.

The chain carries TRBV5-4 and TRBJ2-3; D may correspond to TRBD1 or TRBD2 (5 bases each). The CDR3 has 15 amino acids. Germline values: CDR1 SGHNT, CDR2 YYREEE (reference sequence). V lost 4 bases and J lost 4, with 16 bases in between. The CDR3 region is CASSRQSQGADTQYF. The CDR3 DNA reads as TGTGCCAGCAGCAGACAATCCCAGGGAGCAGATACGCAGTATTTT.

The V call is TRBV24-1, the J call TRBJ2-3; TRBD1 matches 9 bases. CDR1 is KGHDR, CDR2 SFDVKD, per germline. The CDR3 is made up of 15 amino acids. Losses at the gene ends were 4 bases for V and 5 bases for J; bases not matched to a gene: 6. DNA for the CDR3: TGTGCCACCAGTGACCCGGGACAGGGAGGAGATACGCAGTATTTT. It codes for CATSDPGQGGDTQYF.

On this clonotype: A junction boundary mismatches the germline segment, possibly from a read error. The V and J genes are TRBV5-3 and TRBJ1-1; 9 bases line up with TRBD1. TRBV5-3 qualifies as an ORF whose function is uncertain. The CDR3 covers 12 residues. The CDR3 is CASSLHRGLAFF. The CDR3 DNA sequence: TGTGCCAGCAGCTTACACAGGGGGCTCGCTTTCTTT.

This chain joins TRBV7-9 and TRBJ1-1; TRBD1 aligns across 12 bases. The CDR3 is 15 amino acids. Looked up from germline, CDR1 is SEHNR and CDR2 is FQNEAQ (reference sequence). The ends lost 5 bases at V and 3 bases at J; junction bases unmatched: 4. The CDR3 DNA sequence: TGTGCCAGCAGCCTCCGGGACAGGGGGCACACTGAAGCTTTCTTT. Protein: CASSLRDRGHTEAFF.

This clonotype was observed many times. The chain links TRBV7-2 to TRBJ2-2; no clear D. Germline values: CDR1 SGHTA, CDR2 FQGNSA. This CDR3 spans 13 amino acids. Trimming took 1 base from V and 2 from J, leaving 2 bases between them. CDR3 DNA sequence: TGTGCCAGCAGCTTAGGAAACACCGGGGAGCTGTTTTTT. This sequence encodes CASSLGNTGELFF.

CDR3 bases: TGCAGTGCTAGTCTGCACTCCTACGAGCAGTACTTC. This sequence encodes CSASLHSYEQYF. This sequence joins TRBV20-1 and TRBJ2-7; no definite D call. Trimming took 3 bases from V and 0 from J, leaving 6 bases between them. CDR1 is DFQATT and CDR2 is SNEGSKA in the germline V gene (reference sequence). The length of the CDR3 is 12 residues.

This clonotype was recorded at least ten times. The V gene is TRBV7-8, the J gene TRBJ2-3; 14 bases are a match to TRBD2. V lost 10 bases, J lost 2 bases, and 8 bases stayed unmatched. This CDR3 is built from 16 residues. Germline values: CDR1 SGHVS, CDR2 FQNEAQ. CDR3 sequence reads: CATRLAGGQPTDTQYF. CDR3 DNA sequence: TGTGCCACCCGACTAGCGGGGGGGCAGCCCACAGATACGCAGTATTTT.

The chain's CDR3 is CAWSYPGQGITEAFF. DNA for the CDR3: TGTGCCTGGAGTTATCCGGGACAGGGGATAACTGAAGCTTTCTTT. V usage is TRBV30 and J usage is TRBJ1-1; 10 bases are shared with TRBD1. V lost 2 bases, J lost 5 bases, and 8 bases stayed unmatched. The CDR3 extends over 15 amino acids. Germline CDR1 is GTSNPN and CDR2 is SVGIG (reference sequence).

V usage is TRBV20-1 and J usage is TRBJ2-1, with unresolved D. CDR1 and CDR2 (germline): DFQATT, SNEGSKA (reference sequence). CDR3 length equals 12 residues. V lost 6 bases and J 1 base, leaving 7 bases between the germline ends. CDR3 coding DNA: TGCAGTGCCCCGGCTTCCTACAATGAGCAGTTCTTC. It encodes CSAPASYNEQFF.

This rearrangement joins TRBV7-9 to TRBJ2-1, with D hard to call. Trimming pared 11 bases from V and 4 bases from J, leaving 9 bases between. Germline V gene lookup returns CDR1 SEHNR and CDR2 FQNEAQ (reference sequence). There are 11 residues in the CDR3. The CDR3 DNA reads TGTGCCTGTCAAGGATACAATGAGCAGTTCTTC. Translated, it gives CACQGYNEQFF.

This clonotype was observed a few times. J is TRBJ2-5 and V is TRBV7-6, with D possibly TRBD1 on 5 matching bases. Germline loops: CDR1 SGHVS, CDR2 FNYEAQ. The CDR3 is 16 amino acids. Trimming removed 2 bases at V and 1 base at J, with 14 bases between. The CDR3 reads CASSLLFAGLQETQYF. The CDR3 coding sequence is TGTGCCAGCAGCTTATTATTTGCAGGGCTCCAAGAGACCCAGTACTTC.

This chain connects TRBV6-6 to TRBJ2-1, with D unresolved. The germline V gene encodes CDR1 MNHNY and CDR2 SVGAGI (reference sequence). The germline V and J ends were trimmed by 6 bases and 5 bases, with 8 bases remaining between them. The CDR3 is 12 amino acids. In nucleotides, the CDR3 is TGTGCCAGCAGCCCGGTGGACAATGAGCAGTTCTTC. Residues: CASSPVDNEQFF.

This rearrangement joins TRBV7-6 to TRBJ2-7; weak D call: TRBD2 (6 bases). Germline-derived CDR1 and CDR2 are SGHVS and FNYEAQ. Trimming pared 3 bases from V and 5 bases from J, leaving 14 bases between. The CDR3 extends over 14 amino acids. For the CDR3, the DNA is TGTGCCAGCAGCTTTTCCCATACTAGCAACGAGCAGTACTTC. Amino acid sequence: CASSFSHTSNEQYF.

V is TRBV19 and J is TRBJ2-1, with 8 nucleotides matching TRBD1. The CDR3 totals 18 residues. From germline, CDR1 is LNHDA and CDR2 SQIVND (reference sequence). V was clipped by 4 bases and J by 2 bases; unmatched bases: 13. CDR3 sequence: CASSTRDRLQRTYNEQFF. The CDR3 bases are TGTGCCAGTAGTACCCGGGACAGGCTTCAGCGGACCTACAATGAGCAGTTCTTC.